These 14 T cell receptor beta chains were all obtained from the same sample, sequenced in a study of blood T cell repertoires in COVID-19. Libraries were prepared by immunoSEQ multiplex PCR; TCRdb keeps only in-frame clonotypes and omits some of them. The table lists 200,000 or so clones, less than 90% of them singletons, with roughly 5.3% in the top ten. Sequencing used peripheral blood. All receptors derive from a woman aged 55-70 years who had recovered from COVID-19.

This chain uses TRBV10-3 with TRBJ2-3, with unresolved D. CDR1 ENHRY and CDR2 SYGVKD come from the germline V gene. Trimming pared 4 bases from V and 1 base from J, leaving 9 bases between. The CDR3 is made up of 14 amino acids. CDR3 DNA sequence: TGTGCCATCAGTGGACTCCGCGGCACAGATACGCAGTATTTT. Protein: CAISGLRGTDTQYF.

The V and J genes are TRBV19 and TRBJ1-5, with TRBD1 as a possible D gene (6 bases). V was shortened by 6 bases and J by 6 bases, with 18 bases between the two germline ends. Germline-derived CDR1 and CDR2 are LNHDA and SQIVND (reference sequence). This CDR3 is 15 amino acids long. The CDR3 region is CASRPGQSAGQPQHF. The CDR3 nucleotides are TGTGCCAGTAGACCAGGACAGTCAGCAGGTCAGCCCCAGCATTTT.

This chain joins TRBV12-3 or TRBV12-4 and TRBJ2-3; D remains unclear. This CDR3 region has 13 residues. Trimming removed 2 bases from V and 1 base from J, with 4 bases in between. The CDR3, as DNA: TGTGCCAGCAGTTTAACACGCACAGATACGCAGTATTTT. Its protein product is CASSLTRTDTQYF.

J is TRBJ2-7 and V is TRBV19, with D possibly TRBD1 on 6 matching bases. CDR1 and CDR2 from the germline V gene are LNHDA and SQIVND (reference sequence). The CDR3 is 14 amino acids. V lost 3 bases to trimming and J lost 2 bases, with 11 bases between them. CDR3 sequence reads: CASSMGADAYEQYF. DNA for the CDR3: TGTGCCAGTAGTATGGGGGCAGACGCCTACGAGCAGTACTTC.

This clone was seen many times. The chain carries TRBV5-1 and TRBJ1-6, with 10 positions matching TRBD1. Germline values: CDR1 SGHRS, CDR2 YFSETQ. The CDR3 is 16 amino acids. V was pared by 4 bases and J by 8 bases, with 9 bases of the junction left unmatched. The CDR3 loop is CASSPGQGVEYSPLHF. As DNA, the CDR3 is TGCGCCAGCAGCCCCGGACAGGGGGTAGAATATTCACCCCTCCACTTT.

The chain joins TRBV11-2 to TRBJ1-2; 7 bases map to TRBD1. This CDR3 has 13 amino acids. Unmatched junction bases numbered 5, after V lost 6 bases and J lost 4 bases. Germline CDR1 and CDR2: SGHAT and FQNNGV. The CDR3 here is CASRHGTAYGYTF. The CDR3 coding sequence is TGTGCCAGCAGGCACGGGACAGCCTATGGCTACACCTTC.

This clone was recorded once. The chain combines TRBV18 with TRBJ2-1, with D uncertain. Trimming took off 5 bases at V and 3 bases at J, with 5 bases between the two ends. CDR3 length equals 12 residues. Germline V gives CDR1 KGHSH, CDR2 LQKENI. Here the CDR3 DNA reads TGTGCCAGCTCATCTTACTACAATGAGCAGTTCTTC. It specifies CASSSYYNEQFF. The complete variable domain, with remaining parts taken from reference TRBV18 and TRBJ2-1, reads NAGVMQNPRHLVRRRGQEARLRCSPMKGHSHVYWYRQLPEEGLKFMVYLQKENIIDESGMPKERFSAEFPKEGPSILRIQQVVRGDSAAYFCASSSYYNEQFFGPGTRLTVL.

This clone appeared a few times. V gene TRBV7-4 combines with J gene TRBJ2-7; tentative D call: TRBD1 (5 bases). There are 13 residues in the CDR3. The V and J ends lost 3 bases and 3 bases respectively, with 9 bases between them. CDR1 is SGHVT, CDR2 SQSDAQ, per germline. The DNA for the CDR3 is TGTGCCAGCAGCTTGTCCAGGGACTACGAGCAGTACTTC. This gives the protein CASSLSRDYEQYF.

For this clone: The same CDR3 is also encoded by other DNA sequences in this sample. V usage is TRBV18 and J usage is TRBJ1-5, with 8 bases identical to TRBD1. Unmatched junction bases numbered 2, after V lost 2 bases and J lost 5 bases. This CDR3 contains 14 residues. CDR1 KGHSH and CDR2 LQKENI come from the germline V gene. The CDR3 reads CASSPGQGHQPQHF. The DNA for the CDR3 is TGTGCCAGCTCACCAGGACAGGGCCATCAGCCCCAGCATTTT.

The rearrangement uses TRBV6-6 and TRBJ1-6, with 7 bases aligning to TRBD1. The CDR3 is made up of 14 amino acids. CDR1 is MNHNY, CDR2 SVGAGI, per germline (reference sequence). V trimming: 8 bases; J trimming: 10 bases; junction bases outside the gene matches: 11. CDR3 loop: CASGYRGLQSPLHF. The CDR3 region has the DNA TGTGCCAGCGGATACAGGGGTTTACAGTCACCCCTCCACTTT.

This rearrangement joins TRBV5-1 to TRBJ1-6, with 10 bases identical to TRBD1. From germline, CDR1 is SGHRS and CDR2 YFSETQ. V trimming: 4 bases; J trimming: 7 bases; junction bases outside the gene matches: 2. The CDR3 is made up of 14 amino acids. The CDR3 loop reads CASSRDRGNSPLHF. CDR3 coding DNA: TGCGCCAGCAGCCGGGACAGGGGAAATTCACCCCTCCACTTT.

CDR3 residues: CASSLNRGLGSPLHF. Written as DNA, the CDR3 is TGTGCCAGCAGCCTCAACAGGGGTTTAGGGTCACCCCTCCACTTT. The chain uses TRBV7-2 and TRBJ1-6, with 7 positions matching TRBD1. The J segment lost 10 bases and the V segment lost 5 bases, leaving 11 bases of the junction unmatched. The CDR3 consists of 15 residues. The germline gives CDR1 SGHTA, CDR2 FQGNSA.

The rearrangement links TRBV2 to TRBJ1-4, with 7 bases aligning to TRBD1. The CDR3 runs to 14 residues. Germline CDR1 reads SNHLY; CDR2 reads FYNNEI. V lost 4 bases, J lost 8 bases, and 7 bases stayed unmatched. The CDR3 bases are TGTGCCAGCAGTGGACAGGGTATGTGGGAAAAACTGTTTTTT. It yields the protein CASSGQGMWEKLFF. Drawing the rest from reference TRBV2 and TRBJ1-4, the complete variable domain is EPEVTQTPSHQVTQMGQEVILRCVPISNHLYFYWYRQILGQKVEFLVSFYNNEISEKSEIFDDQFSVERPDGSNFTLKIRSTKLEDSAMYFCASSGQGMWEKLFFGSGTQLSVL.

This chain links TRBV28 with TRBJ2-3; maybe TRBD2 (7 bases). Trimming took off 4 bases at V and 0 bases at J, with 17 bases between the two ends. Per the germline V gene, CDR1 is MDHEN and CDR2 is SYDVKM. CDR3 length: 17 residues. CDR3 residues: CASSYPWGGASTDTQYF. The CDR3 DNA reads as TGTGCCAGCAGTTACCCGTGGGGGGGGGCGAGCACAGATACGCAGTATTTT.